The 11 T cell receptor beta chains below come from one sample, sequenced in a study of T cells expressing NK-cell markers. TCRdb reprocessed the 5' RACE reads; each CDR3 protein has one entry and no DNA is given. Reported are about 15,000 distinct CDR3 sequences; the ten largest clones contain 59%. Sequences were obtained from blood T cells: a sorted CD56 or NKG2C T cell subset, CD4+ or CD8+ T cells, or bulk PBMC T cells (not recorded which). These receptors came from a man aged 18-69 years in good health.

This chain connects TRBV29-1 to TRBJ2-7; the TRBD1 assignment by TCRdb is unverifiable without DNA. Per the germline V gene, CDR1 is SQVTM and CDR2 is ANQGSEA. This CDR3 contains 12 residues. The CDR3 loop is CSAGTGFYEQYF.

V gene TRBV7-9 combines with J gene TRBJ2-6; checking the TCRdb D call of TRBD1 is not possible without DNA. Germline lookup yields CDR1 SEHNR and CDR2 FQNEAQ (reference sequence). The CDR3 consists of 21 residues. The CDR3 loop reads CASSPPRRQGGKNSGANVLTF.

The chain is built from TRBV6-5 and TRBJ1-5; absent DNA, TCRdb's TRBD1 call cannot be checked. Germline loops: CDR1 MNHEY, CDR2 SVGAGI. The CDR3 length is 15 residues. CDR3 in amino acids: CASSYLDSYNQPQHF.

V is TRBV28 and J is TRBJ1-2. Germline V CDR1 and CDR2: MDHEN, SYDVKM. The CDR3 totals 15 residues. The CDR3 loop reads CASSLWTATNYGYTF.

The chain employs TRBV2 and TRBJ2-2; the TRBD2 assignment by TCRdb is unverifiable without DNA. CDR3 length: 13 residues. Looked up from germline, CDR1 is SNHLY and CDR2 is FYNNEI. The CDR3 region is CASREGPAGELFF.

The CDR3 sequence: CASSSGGYGTGQRAFF. The chain links TRBV7-3 to TRBJ1-1; TCRdb gives TRBD1 as the D gene, but with no DNA this cannot be confirmed. CDR1 and CDR2 (germline): SGHTA, FQGTGA. This CDR3 comprises 16 residues.

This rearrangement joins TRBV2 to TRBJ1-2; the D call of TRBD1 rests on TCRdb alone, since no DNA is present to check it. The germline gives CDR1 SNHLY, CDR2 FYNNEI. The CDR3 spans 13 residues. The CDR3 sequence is CASSPDRERGYTF.

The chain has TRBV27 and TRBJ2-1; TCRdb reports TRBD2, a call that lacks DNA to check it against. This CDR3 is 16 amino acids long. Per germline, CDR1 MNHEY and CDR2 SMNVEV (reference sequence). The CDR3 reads CASSSRGTSGSNEQFF.

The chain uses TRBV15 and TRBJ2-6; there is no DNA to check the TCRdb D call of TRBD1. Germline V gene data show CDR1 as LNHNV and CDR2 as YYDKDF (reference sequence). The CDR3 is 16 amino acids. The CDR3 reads CATSRGRYSGANVLTF.

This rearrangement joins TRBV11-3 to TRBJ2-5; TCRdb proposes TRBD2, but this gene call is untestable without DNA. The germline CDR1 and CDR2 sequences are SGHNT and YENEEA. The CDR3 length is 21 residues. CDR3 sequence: CASSLGRLGRRGGREQETQYF.

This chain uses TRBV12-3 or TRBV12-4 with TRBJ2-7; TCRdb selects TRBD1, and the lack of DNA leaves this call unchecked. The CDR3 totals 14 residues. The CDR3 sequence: CASSLSGQNYEQYF.